This note documents a single T cell receptor beta chain sequence. This entry is derived from a study of blood T cell repertoires in COVID-19. In the study overall: Researchers got acute and convalescent COVID-19 samples from the United States, Italy and Spain. T cells, B-cell-depleted T cells, or PBMCs provided the cDNA or gDNA that served as material.

Profiling relied on immunoSEQ multiplex PCR, and the TCRdb table lists in-frame clones only, not all of them. The sample comprises 140,000 to 150,000 clones, about four fifths of which are singletons, and 8% to 9% rests with the top ten. This clonotype was obtained from a human donor with acute or convalescent COVID-19. The donor label of this sample is uncertain. The source material was peripheral blood.

This CDR3 reads CATSREKSGSSGNTIYF. DNA of the CDR3: TGTGCCACCAGCAGAGAAAAATCGGGTAGCTCTGGAAACACCATATATTTT. The V call is TRBV15, the J call TRBJ1-3; D gene uncertain. Germline V lookup: CDR1 LNHNV, CDR2 YYDKDF (reference sequence). This CDR3 is 17 amino acids long. V was pared by 0 bases and J by 0 bases, with 12 bases between. The full variable domain, completed using reference TRBV15 and TRBJ1-3, is DAMVIQNPRYQVTQFGKPVTLSCSQTLNHNVMYWYQQKSSQAPKLLFHYYDKDFNNEADTPDNFQSRRPNTSFCFLDIRSPGLGDTAMYLCATSREKSGSSGNTIYFGEGSWLTVV.